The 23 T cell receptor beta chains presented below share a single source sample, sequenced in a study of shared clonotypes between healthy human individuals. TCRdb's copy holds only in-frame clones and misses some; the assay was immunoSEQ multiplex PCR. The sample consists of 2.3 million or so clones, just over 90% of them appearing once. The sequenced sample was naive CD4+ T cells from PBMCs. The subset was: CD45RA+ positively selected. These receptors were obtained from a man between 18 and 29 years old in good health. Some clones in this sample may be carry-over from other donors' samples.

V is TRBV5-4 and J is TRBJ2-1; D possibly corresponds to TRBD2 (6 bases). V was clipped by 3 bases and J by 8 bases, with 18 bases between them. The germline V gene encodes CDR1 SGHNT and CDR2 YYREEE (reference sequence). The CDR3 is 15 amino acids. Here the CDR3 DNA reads TGTGCCAGCAGCTCCCTGGGGTTAGAGCGGGATGAGCAGTTCTTC. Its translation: CASSSLGLERDEQFF.

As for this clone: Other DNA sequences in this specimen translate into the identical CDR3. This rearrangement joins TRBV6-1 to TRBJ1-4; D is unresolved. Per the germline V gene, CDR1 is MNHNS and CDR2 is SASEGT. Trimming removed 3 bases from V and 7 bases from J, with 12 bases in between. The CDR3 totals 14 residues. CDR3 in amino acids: CASSEAGGSEKLFF. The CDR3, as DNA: TGTGCCAGCAGTGAGGCAGGAGGGAGTGAAAAACTGTTTTTT.

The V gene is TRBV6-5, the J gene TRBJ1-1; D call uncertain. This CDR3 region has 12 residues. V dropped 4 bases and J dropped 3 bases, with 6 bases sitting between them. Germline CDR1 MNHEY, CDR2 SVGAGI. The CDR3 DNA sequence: TGTGCCAGCAGTTGGGGAGACACTGAAGCTTTCTTT. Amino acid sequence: CASSWGDTEAFF.

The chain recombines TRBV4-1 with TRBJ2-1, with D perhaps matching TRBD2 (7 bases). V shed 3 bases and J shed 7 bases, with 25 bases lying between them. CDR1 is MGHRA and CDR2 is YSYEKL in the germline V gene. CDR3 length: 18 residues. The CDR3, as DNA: TGCGCCAGCAGCCACCCTCGCCGGGGGCTAGCGGCCTCAAATGAGCAGTTCTTC. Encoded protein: CASSHPRRGLAASNEQFF.

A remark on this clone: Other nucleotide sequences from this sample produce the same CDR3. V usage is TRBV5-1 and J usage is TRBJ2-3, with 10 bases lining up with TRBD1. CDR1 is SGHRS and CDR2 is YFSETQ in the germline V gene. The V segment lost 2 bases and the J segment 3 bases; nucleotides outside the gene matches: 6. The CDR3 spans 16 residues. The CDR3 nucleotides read TGCGCCAGCAGCTTTGGTGGGACAGGGGTTACAGATACGCAGTATTTT. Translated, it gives CASSFGGTGVTDTQYF.

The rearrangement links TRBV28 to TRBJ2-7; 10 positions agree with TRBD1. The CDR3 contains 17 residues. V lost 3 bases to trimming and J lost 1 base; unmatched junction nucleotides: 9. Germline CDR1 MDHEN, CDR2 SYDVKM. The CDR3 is CASSFAPGQGSSYEQYF. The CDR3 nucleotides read TGTGCCAGCAGTTTTGCTCCGGGACAGGGGTCTTCCTACGAGCAGTACTTC.

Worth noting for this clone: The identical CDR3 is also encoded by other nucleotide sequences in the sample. The CDR3 nucleotides read TGCAGCGGCGGGGCAGGGGGCACTGAAGCTTTCTTT. Encoded protein: CSGGAGGTEAFF. V is TRBV29-1 and J is TRBJ1-1, with 7 bases matching TRBD1. The length of the CDR3 is 12 residues. Trimming took 7 bases from V and 4 from J; bases not matched to a gene: 6. Germline V lookup: CDR1 SQVTM, CDR2 ANQGSEA.

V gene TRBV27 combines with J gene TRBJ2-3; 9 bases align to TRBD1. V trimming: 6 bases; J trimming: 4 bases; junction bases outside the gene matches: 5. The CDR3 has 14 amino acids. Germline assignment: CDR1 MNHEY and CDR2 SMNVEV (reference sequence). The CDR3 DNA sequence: TGTGCCAGCAGGGGACAGGGTCAATCAGATACGCAGTATTTT. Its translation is CASRGQGQSDTQYF.

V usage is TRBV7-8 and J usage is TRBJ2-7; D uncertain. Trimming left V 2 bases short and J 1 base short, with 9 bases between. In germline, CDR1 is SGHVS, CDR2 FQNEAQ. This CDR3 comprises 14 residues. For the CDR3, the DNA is TGTGCCAGCAGCTTAATAGTAGGTTCCTACGAGCAGTACTTC. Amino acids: CASSLIVGSYEQYF.

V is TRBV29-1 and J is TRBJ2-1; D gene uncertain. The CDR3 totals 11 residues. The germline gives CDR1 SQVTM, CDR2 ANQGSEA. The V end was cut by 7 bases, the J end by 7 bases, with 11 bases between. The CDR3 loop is CSGRLLNEQFF. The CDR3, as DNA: TGCAGCGGCCGCCTACTGAATGAGCAGTTCTTC.

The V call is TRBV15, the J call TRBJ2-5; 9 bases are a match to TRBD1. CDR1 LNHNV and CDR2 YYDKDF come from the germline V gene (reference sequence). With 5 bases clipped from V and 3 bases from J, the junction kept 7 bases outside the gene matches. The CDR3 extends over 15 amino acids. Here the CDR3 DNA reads TGTGCCACCAGCCGCCACAGGGGGCGGGAAGAGACCCAGTACTTC. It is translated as CATSRHRGREETQYF.

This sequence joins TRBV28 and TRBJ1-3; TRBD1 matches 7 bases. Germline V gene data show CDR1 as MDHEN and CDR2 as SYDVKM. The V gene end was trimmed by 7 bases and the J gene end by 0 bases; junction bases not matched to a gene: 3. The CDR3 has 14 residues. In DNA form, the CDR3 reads TGTGCCAGCACCTGGGACAGCTCTGGAAACACCATATATTTT. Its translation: CASTWDSSGNTIYF.

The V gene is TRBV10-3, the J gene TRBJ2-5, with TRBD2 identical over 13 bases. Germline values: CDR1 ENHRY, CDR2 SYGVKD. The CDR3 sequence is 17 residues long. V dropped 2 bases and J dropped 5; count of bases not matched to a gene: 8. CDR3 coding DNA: TGTGCCATCAGTGAGCCGACTAGCGGGAGGCTGTTGGAGACCCAGTACTTC. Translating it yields CAISEPTSGRLLETQYF.

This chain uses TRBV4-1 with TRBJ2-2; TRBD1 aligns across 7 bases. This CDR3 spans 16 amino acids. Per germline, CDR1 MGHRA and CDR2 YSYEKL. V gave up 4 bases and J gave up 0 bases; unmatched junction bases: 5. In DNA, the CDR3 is TGCGCCAGCAGCCGGCCGGGACAGACGAACACCGGGGAGCTGTTTTTT. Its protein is CASSRPGQTNTGELFF.

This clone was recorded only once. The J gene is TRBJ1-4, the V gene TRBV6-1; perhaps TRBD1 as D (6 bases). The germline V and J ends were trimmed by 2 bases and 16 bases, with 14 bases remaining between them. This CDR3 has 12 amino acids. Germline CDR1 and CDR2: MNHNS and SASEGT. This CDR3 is CASSELGGREFF. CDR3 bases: TGTGCCAGCAGTGAATTAGGGGGAAGAGAGTTTTTT.

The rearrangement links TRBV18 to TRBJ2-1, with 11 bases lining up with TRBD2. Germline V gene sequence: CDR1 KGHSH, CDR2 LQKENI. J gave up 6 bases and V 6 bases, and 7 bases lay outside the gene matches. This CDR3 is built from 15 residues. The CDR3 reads CASSLTSGSGNEQFF. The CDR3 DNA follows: TGTGCCAGCTCCCTTACTAGCGGGAGTGGCAATGAGCAGTTCTTC.

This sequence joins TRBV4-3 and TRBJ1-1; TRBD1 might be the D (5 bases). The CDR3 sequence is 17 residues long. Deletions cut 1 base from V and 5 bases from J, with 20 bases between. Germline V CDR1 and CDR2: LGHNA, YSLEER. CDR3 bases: TGCGCCAGCAGCCAAGTTCGAGCCTCGGGGCATTCTACTGAAGCTTTCTTT. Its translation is CASSQVRASGHSTEAFF.

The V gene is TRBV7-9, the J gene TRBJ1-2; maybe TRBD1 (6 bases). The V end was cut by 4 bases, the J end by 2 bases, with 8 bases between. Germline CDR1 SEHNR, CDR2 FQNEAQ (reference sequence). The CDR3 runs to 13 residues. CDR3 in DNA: TGTGCCAGCAGCTGGACAGAAAACTATGGCTACACCTTC. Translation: CASSWTENYGYTF.

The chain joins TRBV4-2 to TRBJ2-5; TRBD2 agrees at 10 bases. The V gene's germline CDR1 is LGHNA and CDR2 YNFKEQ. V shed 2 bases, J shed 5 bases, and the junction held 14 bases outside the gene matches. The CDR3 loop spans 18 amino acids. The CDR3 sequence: CASSQSGASGSFMETQYF. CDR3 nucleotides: TGTGCCAGCAGCCAATCTGGTGCTAGCGGGAGTTTTATGGAGACCCAGTACTTC.

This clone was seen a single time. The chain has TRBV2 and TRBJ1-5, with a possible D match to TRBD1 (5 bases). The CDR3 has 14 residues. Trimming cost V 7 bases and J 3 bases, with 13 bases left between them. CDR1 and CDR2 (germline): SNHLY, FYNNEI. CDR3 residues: CASTGVLPNQPQHF. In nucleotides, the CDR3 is TGTGCCAGCACGGGGGTGCTACCCAATCAGCCCCAGCATTTT.

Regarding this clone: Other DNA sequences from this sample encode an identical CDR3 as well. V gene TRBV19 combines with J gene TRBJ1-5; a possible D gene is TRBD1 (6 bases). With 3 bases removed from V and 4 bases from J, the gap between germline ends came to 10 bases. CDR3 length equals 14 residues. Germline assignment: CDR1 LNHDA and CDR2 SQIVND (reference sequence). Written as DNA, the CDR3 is TGTGCCAGTAGTATTCTACAGGGAAATCAGCCCCAGCATTTT. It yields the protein CASSILQGNQPQHF.

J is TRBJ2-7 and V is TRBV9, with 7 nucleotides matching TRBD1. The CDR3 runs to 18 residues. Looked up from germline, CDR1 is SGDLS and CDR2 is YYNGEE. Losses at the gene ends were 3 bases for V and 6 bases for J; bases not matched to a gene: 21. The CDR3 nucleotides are TGTGCCAGCAGCGGGACTTTTTTTGGGACAGTGGTCTACGTCGAGCAGTACTTC. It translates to CASSGTFFGTVVYVEQYF. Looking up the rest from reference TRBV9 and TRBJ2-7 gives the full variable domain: DSGVTQTPKHLITATGQRVTLRCSPRSGDLSVYWYQQSLDQGLQFLIQYYNGEERAKGNILERFSAQQFPDLHSELNLSSLELGDSALYFCASSGTFFGTVVYVEQYFGPGTRLTVT.

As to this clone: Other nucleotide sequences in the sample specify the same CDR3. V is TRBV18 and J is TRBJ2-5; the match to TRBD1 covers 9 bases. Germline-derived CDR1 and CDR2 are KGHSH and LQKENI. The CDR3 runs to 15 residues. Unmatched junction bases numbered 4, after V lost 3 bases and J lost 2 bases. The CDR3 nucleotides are TGTGCCAGCTCACCCGGGACAGGGCAGCAAGAGACCCAGTACTTC. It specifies CASSPGTGQQETQYF.